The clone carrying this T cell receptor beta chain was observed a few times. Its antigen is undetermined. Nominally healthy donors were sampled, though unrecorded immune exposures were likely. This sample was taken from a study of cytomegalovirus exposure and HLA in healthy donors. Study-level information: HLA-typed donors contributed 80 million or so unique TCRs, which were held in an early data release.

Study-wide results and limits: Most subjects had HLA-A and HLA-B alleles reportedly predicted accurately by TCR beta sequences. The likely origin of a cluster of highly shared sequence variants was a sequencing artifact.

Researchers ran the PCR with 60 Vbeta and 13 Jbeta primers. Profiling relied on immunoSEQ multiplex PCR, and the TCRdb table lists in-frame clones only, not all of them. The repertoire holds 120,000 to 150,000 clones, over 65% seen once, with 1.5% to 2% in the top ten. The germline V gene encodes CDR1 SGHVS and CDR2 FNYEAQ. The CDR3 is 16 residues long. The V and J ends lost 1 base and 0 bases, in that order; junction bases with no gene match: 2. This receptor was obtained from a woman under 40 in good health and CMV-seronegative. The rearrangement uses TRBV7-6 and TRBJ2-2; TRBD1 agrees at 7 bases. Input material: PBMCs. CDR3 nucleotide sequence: TGTGCCAGCAGCTTAGGACAGGGCGCGAACACCGGGGAGCTGTTTTTT. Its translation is CASSLGQGANTGELFF.